This is a list of T cell receptor beta chains from one sample in a study of blood T cell repertoires in COVID-19. Libraries were prepared by immunoSEQ multiplex PCR; TCRdb keeps only in-frame clonotypes and omits some of them. The data show a few hundred thousand clones, roughly 87% seen once. Sequenced sample: PBMCs or T cells enriched from blood (not recorded which). The receptors were gathered from a woman in her thirties who had recovered from COVID-19. Each CDR3 is given with its conserved first and last residue.

TRBJ2-7 TRBV15 CATSREGGKLYEQYF
TRBJ1-4 TRBV5-4 CASSLREENEKLFF
TRBJ1-5 TRBV19 CASSHPGTGGQPQHF
TRBJ2-1 TRBV3-1/TRBV3-2 CASSQVEGTEQFF
TRBJ1-1 TRBV7-9 CASSSPPGSSADTEAFF
TRBJ2-7 TRBV5-1 CASSANGGYYEQYF
TRBJ2-3 TRBV4-1 CASSQAALTSTDTQYF
TRBJ2-1 TRBV9 CASSATSGNEQFF
TRBJ2-7 TRBV11-2 CASSYLQVVHEQYF
TRBJ2-2 TRBV2 CASRGTPGGTGELFF